This entry concerns a single TCR beta chain. Reprocessing the 5' RACE reads, TCRdb reports a single entry for every CDR3 protein and omits DNA. In total, the table holds approximately 100,000 distinct CDR3 sequences. This sample is part of a study of monozygotic twins with inflammatory bowel disease. Germline V lookup: CDR1 SGHTA, CDR2 FQGNSA. There are 13 residues in the CDR3. The chain links TRBV7-2 to TRBJ2-7. This receptor was obtained from a human donor with ulcerative colitis or Crohn's disease, or a healthy co-twin of an affected twin (not recorded which). The sequenced sample consisted of blood. CDR3 sequence reads: CASSLKRNYEQYF.